The 26 T cell receptor beta chains given below trace back to one sample, sequenced in a study of T cells after posttransplantation cyclophosphamide. Libraries were prepared by immunoSEQ multiplex PCR; TCRdb keeps only in-frame clonotypes and omits some of them. The data hold 9,000 to 10,000 clones, with roughly 88% observed a single time. Methotrexate plus calcineurin inhibitor accompanied controls' myeloablative marrow transplants; sampling was 1 year later. The source was PBMCs, collected after an allogeneic stem cell transplant with a calcineurin inhibitor and methotrexate. The receptor source for this set is a male patient aged 25-45 years who received an allogeneic stem cell transplant from an unrelated donor, was CMV-positive, and had no GVHD. Certain T cells may be donor cells from the graft.

The rearrangement joins TRBV1 to TRBJ2-7; the table assigns TRBD2, which was not confirmed against the DNA. TRBV1 is listed as a pseudogene. This CDR3 is 18 amino acids long. The CDR3 here is CTSSQVHPGTSGTYEQYV. In DNA, the CDR3 is TGCACCAGCAGCCAAGTTCATCCCGGGACTAGCGGAACCTACGAGCAGTACGTC.

The V call is TRBV10-3, the J call TRBJ2-7; 10 bases align to TRBD1. Germline assignment: CDR1 ENHRY and CDR2 SYGVKD. J gave up 12 bases and V 4 bases, and 6 bases lay outside the gene matches. The CDR3 runs to 12 residues. The DNA for the CDR3 is TGTGCCATCAGTGGAGGGACAGGGGAACTGTACGTC. Protein: CAISGGTGELYV.

The chain combines TRBV2 with TRBJ2-3; D gene ambiguous. This CDR3 has 12 residues. From germline, CDR1 is SNHLY and CDR2 FYNNEI. The V end lost 3 bases, the J end lost 5 bases, and 6 bases lay between the germline ends. The CDR3 loop is CASSESRDTQYF. As DNA, the CDR3 is TGTGCCAGCAGTGAGTCCCGAGATACGCAGTATTTT.

V gene TRBV11-3 combines with J gene TRBJ2-3, with D possibly TRBD1 on 6 matching bases. From germline, CDR1 is SGHNT and CDR2 YENEEA. This CDR3 has 14 residues. V was clipped by 11 bases and J by 0 bases, with 15 bases between them. CDR3 nucleotides: TGTGCCGGTGCACAGGGTCAAAGCACAGATACGCAGTATTTT. This sequence encodes CAGAQGQSTDTQYF.

The J gene is TRBJ1-1, the V gene TRBV5-6; 7 nucleotides match TRBD1. J lost 5 bases, V lost 0 bases, and 4 bases had no gene match. The CDR3 contains 14 residues. Looked up from germline, CDR1 is SGHDT and CDR2 is YYEEEE. Written as DNA, the CDR3 is TGTGCCAGCAGCTTGGCCACAGGGGAGACTGAAGCTTTCTTT. It is translated as CASSLATGETEAFF.

The chain recombines TRBV7-2 with TRBJ2-1; 8 bases align to TRBD2. The CDR3 spans 15 residues. Germline V lookup: CDR1 SGHTA, CDR2 FQGNSA. V was clipped by 3 bases and J by 4 bases; unmatched bases: 5. The CDR3 nucleotides read TGTGCCAGCAGCTTTAGCGGGGACTCTTACAATGAGCAGTTCTTC. Residues: CASSFSGDSYNEQFF.

A word on this clone: No DNA is shown, since the ends of the CDR3 on it are uncertain; the CDR3 is the one TCRdb lists. V usage is TRBV28 and J usage is TRBJ1-4. Ends included, the CDR3 has 16 residues. CDR1 MDHEN and CDR2 SYDVKM come from the germline V gene. The CDR3: CASSPLSLSFNEKLFF.

The rearrangement uses TRBV7-2 and TRBJ2-1; tentatively, D is TRBD2 (6 bases). Germline V gene lookup returns CDR1 SGHTA and CDR2 FQGNSA. With 4 bases removed from V and 4 bases from J, the gap between germline ends came to 8 bases. CDR3 length equals 13 residues. CDR3: CASSWGLYNEQFF. DNA of the CDR3: TGTGCCAGCAGCTGGGGACTGTACAATGAGCAGTTCTTC.

The chain employs TRBV9 and TRBJ1-3, with TRBD1 identical over 10 bases. In germline, CDR1 is SGDLS, CDR2 YYNGEE. The CDR3 extends over 16 amino acids. V gave up 0 bases and J gave up 0 bases; unmatched junction bases: 0. The CDR3 is CASSVGTGGSGNTIYF. In DNA, the CDR3 is TGTGCCAGCAGCGTAGGGACAGGGGGCTCTGGAAACACCATATATTTT.

This clone was found a few times. The chain has TRBV4-3 and TRBJ2-7, with TRBD2 as a possible D gene (5 bases). Germline lookup yields CDR1 LGHNA and CDR2 YSLEER. The CDR3 totals 13 residues. V was cut by 1 base and J by 1 base, with 5 bases left in between. The CDR3 sequence: CASSQGGSYEQYF. DNA of the CDR3: TGCGCCAGCAGCCAAGGAGGGTCCTACGAGCAGTACTTC.

The chain carries TRBV4-3 and TRBJ2-7; 9 bases are shared with TRBD2. The germline gives CDR1 LGHNA, CDR2 YSLEER. The CDR3 covers 16 residues. Trimming cost V 3 bases and J 3 bases; bases outside gene matches: 9. This CDR3 reads CASSHSASGELYEQYF. In nucleotides, the CDR3 is TGCGCCAGCAGCCATTCCGCTAGCGGGGAGCTCTACGAGCAGTACTTC.

The chain is built from TRBV30 and TRBJ2-1, with 12 bases matching TRBD2. With 4 bases clipped from V and 13 bases from J, the junction kept 14 bases outside the gene matches. Per germline, CDR1 GTSNPN and CDR2 SVGIG (reference sequence). This CDR3 is 15 amino acids long. The CDR3 sequence is CAWKLGTTSGSGQFF. CDR3 nucleotide sequence: TGTGCCTGGAAGCTAGGCACGACTAGCGGGAGTGGTCAGTTCTTC.

CDR3 DNA: TGTGCCTGGAGTGTAGAGGCTAGGACAGCAAGCAATCAGCCCCAGCATTTT. It is translated as CAWSVEARTASNQPQHF. The V call is TRBV30, the J call TRBJ1-5, with D perhaps matching TRBD1 (6 bases). V was pared by 0 bases and J by 1 base, with 16 bases between. The CDR3 sequence is 17 residues long. Germline V gene lookup returns CDR1 GTSNPN and CDR2 SVGIG (reference sequence).

The V gene is TRBV19, the J gene TRBJ1-1; D ambiguous. CDR3 length: 11 amino acids. The germline V gene encodes CDR1 LNHDA and CDR2 SQIVND (reference sequence). V dropped 6 bases and J dropped 4 bases, with 6 bases sitting between them. CDR3 residues: CASSPLTEAFF. The CDR3 DNA reads as TGTGCCAGTAGCCCACTCACTGAAGCTTTCTTT. Full variable domain (rest looked up from reference TRBV19 and TRBJ1-1): DGGITQSPKYLFRKEGQNVTLSCEQNLNHDAMYWYRQDPGQGLRLIYYSQIVNDFQKGDIAEGYSVSREKKESFPLTVTSAQKNPTAFYLCASSPLTEAFFGQGTRLTVV.

This clone has just one count. This chain joins TRBV29-1 and TRBJ1-2; 7 bases line up with TRBD1. Losses at the gene ends were 3 bases for V and 6 bases for J; bases not matched to a gene: 7. CDR3 size: 13 residues. The germline V gene has CDR1 SQVTM and CDR2 ANQGSEA. The CDR3 DNA follows: TGCAGCGTTGATGACAGGGTGTCTGATGGCTACACCTTC. Translating it yields CSVDDRVSDGYTF. The entire variable domain, with the rest obtained from reference TRBV29-1 and TRBJ1-2, is as follows: SAVISQKPSRDICQRGTSLTIQCQVDSQVTMMFWYRQQPGQSLTLIATANQGSEATYESGFVIDKFPISRPNLTFSTLTVSNMSPEDSSIYLCSVDDRVSDGYTFGSGTRLTVV.

V is TRBV5-5 and J is TRBJ2-1; 10 nucleotides match TRBD2. Trimming cost V 8 bases and J 9 bases; bases outside gene matches: 11. The CDR3 totals 14 residues. In germline, CDR1 is SGHKS, CDR2 YYEKEE (reference sequence). CDR3 protein: CASKREGLDIEQFF. DNA for the CDR3: TGTGCCAGTAAGCGGGAGGGCCTGGATATTGAGCAGTTCTTC.

The V call is TRBV5-1, the J call TRBJ1-4, with 9 bases that match TRBD1. The V segment lost 4 bases and the J segment 5 bases; nucleotides outside the gene matches: 12. This CDR3 is 17 amino acids long. Germline-derived CDR1 and CDR2 are SGHRS and YFSETQ. CDR3 amino acids: CASSTRTGEGLNEKLFF. Here the CDR3 DNA reads TGCGCCAGCAGCACCCGGACAGGGGAGGGGTTGAATGAAAAACTGTTTTTT.

CDR3: CASSSAVNTEAFF. The CDR3 DNA follows: TGTGCCAGCAGTTCAGCGGTAAACACTGAAGCTTTCTTT. The V gene is TRBV27, the J gene TRBJ1-1; D call uncertain. Germline V gives CDR1 MNHEY, CDR2 SMNVEV (reference sequence). V was cut by 4 bases and J by 2 bases, with 8 bases left in between. This CDR3 has 13 residues.

The gene calls are TRBV27 and TRBJ2-1; the D is unclear. There are 13 residues in the CDR3. Germline lookup yields CDR1 MNHEY and CDR2 SMNVEV (reference sequence). Deletions cut 2 bases from V and 4 bases from J, with 6 bases between. Here the CDR3 reads CASSLITYNEQFF. The CDR3 region has the DNA TGTGCCAGCAGTTTAATCACTTACAATGAGCAGTTCTTC.

The genes are TRBV5-1 and TRBJ2-7, with D possibly being TRBD2 (5 bases). The CDR3 contains 15 residues. V gave up 5 bases and J gave up 0 bases, with 15 bases separating them. Germline CDR1 is SGHRS and CDR2 is YFSETQ. The CDR3 DNA reads TGCGCCAGCAGGTCCGGGTCCGAGGGCTCCTACGAGCAGTACGTC. It yields the protein CASRSGSEGSYEQYV.

The CDR3 bases are TGTGCCAGCAGCTCACCCTTCGAGGGGAACACCGGGGAGCTGTTTTTT. This codes for CASSSPFEGNTGELFF. This rearrangement joins TRBV7-2 to TRBJ2-2; a weak D match, TRBD2 (5 bases). Trimming took off 4 bases at V and 1 base at J, with 13 bases between the two ends. In germline, CDR1 is SGHTA, CDR2 FQGNSA. CDR3 size: 16 residues.

The CDR3 spells CASSQDWRTGGPRTDTQYF. CDR3 DNA sequence: TGTGCCAGCAGCCAAGATTGGAGGACGGGAGGGCCTCGGACAGATACGCAGTATTTT. The chain links TRBV14 to TRBJ2-3, with 8 nucleotides matching TRBD2. Germline V gene sequence: CDR1 SGHDN, CDR2 FVKESK. CDR3 length: 19 amino acids. V lost 0 bases, J lost 3 bases, and 14 bases stayed unmatched.

The chain couples TRBV5-1 to TRBJ2-2, with D tentatively TRBD1 (6 bases). CDR1 and CDR2 (germline): SGHRS, YFSETQ. V was trimmed by 3 bases and J by 8 bases, leaving 11 bases between them. This CDR3 has 13 residues. CDR3 DNA sequence: TGCGCCAGCAGCTCACAGGGAGTGGGGGAGCTGTTTTTT. This sequence encodes CASSSQGVGELFF.

The V gene is TRBV9, the J gene TRBJ2-5; 7 bases match TRBD2. With 2 bases clipped from V and 4 bases from J, the junction kept 8 bases outside the gene matches. The germline V gene encodes CDR1 SGDLS and CDR2 YYNGEE. The length of the CDR3 is 15 residues. The CDR3 region has the DNA TGTGCCAGCAGCGTGGGGACTAACCCTTCAGAGACCCAGTACTTC. Protein: CASSVGTNPSETQYF.

The chain has TRBV28 and TRBJ2-5; TRBD2 aligns across 13 bases. This CDR3 region has 16 residues. Per the germline V gene, CDR1 is MDHEN and CDR2 is SYDVKM. With V trimmed by 5 bases and J by 4 bases, 7 bases remained unmatched. In DNA form, the CDR3 reads TGTGCCAGCAGTCCGGGACTAGCGGGAAAAGGAGAGACCCAGTACTTC. As protein: CASSPGLAGKGETQYF.

The rearrangement joins TRBV6-6 to TRBJ2-4; 7 nucleotides agree with TRBD2. Germline V gives CDR1 MNHNY, CDR2 SVGAGI (reference sequence). The CDR3 loop spans 14 amino acids. The V and J ends lost 5 bases and 3 bases, in that order; junction bases with no gene match: 4. In nucleotides, the CDR3 is TGTGCCAGCAGTGACTTAGCGGGCAAAAACATTCAGTACTTC. This sequence encodes CASSDLAGKNIQYF.